These 10 T cell receptor beta chains were all obtained from the same sample, sequenced in a study of T cells in Graves' hyperthyroidism and ophthalmopathy. Amplified regions were TCR beta CDR3 sequences from RNA transcripts. The HTBI primer set was used in a first-round RT-PCR of the TCR CDR3. TCRdb re-derived calls from the multiplex PCR reads in MiXCR, one entry per CDR3 protein. The data contain about 350,000 distinct CDR3 sequences, approximately 15% of them singletons. The sample was blood. These receptors all come from a woman aged 25 to 39 with Graves' hyperthyroidism.

The chain joins TRBV20-1 to TRBJ2-5; TRBD1 is a possible D gene (5 bases). The CDR3 length is 12 residues. CDR1 and CDR2 from the germline V gene are DFQATT and SNEGSKA (reference sequence). Between the trimmed V and J ends, which lost 8 bases and 3 bases, there was a span of 13 bases. The CDR3, as DNA: TGCAGTCCCGTGGGGCAGAAAGAGACCCAGTACTTC. This encodes CSPVGQKETQYF.

At least ten counts were recorded for this clonotype. The V call is TRBV2, the J call TRBJ2-5; D remains ambiguous. There are 14 residues in the CDR3. Trimming removed 0 bases at V and 2 bases at J, with 7 bases between. Germline loops: CDR1 SNHLY, CDR2 FYNNEI. Here the CDR3 reads CASSEAGLQETQYF. For the CDR3, the DNA is TGTGCCAGCAGTGAAGCGGGCTTACAAGAGACCCAGTACTTC.

The chain has TRBV19 and TRBJ2-7; 14 bases match TRBD2. The CDR3 sequence is 16 residues long. V trimming: 6 bases; J trimming: 4 bases; junction bases outside the gene matches: 8. Germline V lookup: CDR1 LNHDA, CDR2 SQIVND (reference sequence). CDR3 nucleotide sequence: TGTGCCAGTAGCCTCTCCGGGACTAGCGGGAGATACGAGCAGTACTTC. Translated, it gives CASSLSGTSGRYEQYF.

The V and J genes are TRBV19 and TRBJ2-2, with 11 nucleotides matching TRBD1. Germline V lookup: CDR1 LNHDA, CDR2 SQIVND (reference sequence). Trimming took 8 bases from V and 5 from J; bases not matched to a gene: 10. The CDR3 runs 16 residues. This chain's CDR3 is CASFGPGQGGTGELFF. The CDR3 nucleotides are TGTGCCAGTTTTGGACCGGGACAGGGGGGGACCGGGGAGCTGTTTTTT.

For this clonotype: The germline gene is not matched at one end of the junction; a read error may be the cause. This chain joins TRBV2 and TRBJ1-3; D call uncertain. CDR1 and CDR2 (germline): SNHLY, FYNNEI. CDR3 length equals 15 residues. The DNA for the CDR3 is TGTGCCAGCACAATTCAGGAAGGCCCTGGAAACACCGTATATTTT. As protein: CASTIQEGPGNTVYF. The full variable domain, rest sourced from reference TRBV2 and TRBJ1-3, is EPEVTQTPSHQVTQMGQEVILRCVPISNHLYFYWYRQILGQKVEFLVSFYNNEISEKSEIFDDQFSVERPDGSNFTLKIRSTKLEDSAMYFCASTIQEGPGNTVYFGEGSWLTVV.

This clonotype was detected many times. The chain recombines TRBV7-6 with TRBJ2-5; a weak D match, TRBD1 (6 bases). Germline V CDR1 and CDR2: SGHVS, FNYEAQ. This CDR3 has 13 amino acids. V was pared by 5 bases and J by 4 bases, with 11 bases between. The CDR3 sequence is CASSRRDTETQYF. The CDR3 nucleotides are TGTGCCAGCAGCCGCCGGGACACAGAGACCCAGTACTTC.

This clonotype came up many times. The chain couples TRBV20-1 to TRBJ1-1, with TRBD1 matching 7 bases. CDR3 length equals 15 residues. Germline loops: CDR1 DFQATT, CDR2 SNEGSKA (reference sequence). With V trimmed by 2 bases and J by 0 bases, 6 bases remained unmatched. The CDR3 bases are TGCAGTGCTAGAACCCCACAGGGGATGAACACTGAAGCTTTCTTT. As protein: CSARTPQGMNTEAFF.

V is TRBV7-2 and J is TRBJ2-7; tentative D call: TRBD1 (6 bases). CDR3 size: 14 residues. Trimming shortened V by 4 bases and J by 2 bases, and 12 bases separated the two germline ends. Germline values: CDR1 SGHTA, CDR2 FQGNSA. CDR3 residues: CASSYTQGPYEQYF. DNA for the CDR3: TGTGCCAGCAGCTACACACAGGGCCCCTACGAGCAGTACTTC.

This clonotype was detected a few times. The chain carries TRBV9 and TRBJ2-7, with D possibly matching TRBD2 (7 bases). V was trimmed by 3 bases and J by 5 bases, leaving 24 bases between them. The CDR3 runs 17 residues. Germline V gives CDR1 SGDLS, CDR2 YYNGEE. The CDR3 DNA follows: TGTGCCAGCAGCGCCCACCCTCGAGGGGGAGGGCAGGACGAGCAGTACTTC. Residues: CASSAHPRGGGQDEQYF.

This clonotype was counted many times. The chain employs TRBV9 and TRBJ2-7, with 7 bases identical to TRBD2. Germline CDR1 and CDR2: SGDLS and YYNGEE. Trimming took 3 bases from V and 6 from J; bases not matched to a gene: 6. This CDR3 is built from 13 residues. DNA of the CDR3: TGTGCCAGCAGCGCAAGCATAGCGGGCGAGCAGTACTTC. This translates into CASSASIAGEQYF.